This TCR beta chain derives from a study of Graves' ophthalmopathy and Graves' hyperthyroidism. Germline V CDR1 and CDR2: MDHEN, SYDVKM. The CDR3 has 12 residues. Trimming removed 6 bases at V and 8 bases at J, with 13 bases between. There are many counts of this clonotype. Researchers took RNA transcripts and amplified TCR beta CDR3 regions from them. RT-PCR in the first round used HTBI primers; a second-round multiplex PCR followed. TCRdb reanalysed the multiplex PCR reads using MiXCR and keeps one entry per CDR3 protein. Of over a million distinct CDR3 sequences in the sample, less than 45% are singletons; the top ten hold approximately 10%.

Sequenced sample: peripheral blood or thyroid tissue (not recorded which). The V call is TRBV28, the J call TRBJ1-2; D gene uncertain. The TCR sequence derives from an adult man with Graves' hyperthyroidism. As DNA, the CDR3 is TGTGCCAGCAGCTCAGACCGAGACGGCTACACCTTC. It translates to CASSSDRDGYTF.